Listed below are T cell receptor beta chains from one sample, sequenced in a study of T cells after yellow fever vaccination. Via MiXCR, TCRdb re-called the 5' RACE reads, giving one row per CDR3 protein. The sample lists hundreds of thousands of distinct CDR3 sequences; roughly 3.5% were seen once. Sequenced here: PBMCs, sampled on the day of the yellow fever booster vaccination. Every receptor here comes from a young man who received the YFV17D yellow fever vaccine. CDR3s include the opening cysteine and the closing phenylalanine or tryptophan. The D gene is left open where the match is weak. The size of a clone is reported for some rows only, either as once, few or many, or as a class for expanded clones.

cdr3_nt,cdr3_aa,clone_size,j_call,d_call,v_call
TGCGCCAGCAGCTTGGCCCGGGACAGCCCTTCCGGGGAGCTGTTTTTT,CASSLARDSPSGELFF,many,TRBJ2-2,TRBD1,TRBV5-1
TGTGCCAGCAGCTTAACCTATGGGGTAACGTACGAGCAGTACTTC,CASSLTYGVTYEQYF,-,TRBJ2-7,-,TRBV11-1
TGTGCCAGCAGTTTAGGAGACAGGGTGGGAGGGACCCAGTACTTC,CASSLGDRVGGTQYF,once,TRBJ2-5,-,TRBV12-3/TRBV12-4
TGCAGTGCTCTCGGACTAGCGGGGACCAGAAAGCTCACAGATACGCAGTATTTT,CSALGLAGTRKLTDTQYF,many,TRBJ2-3,TRBD2,TRBV20-1
TGTGCCAGCAGCCAGATTAGCGGGGGGCAGTACTTC,CASSQISGGQYF,many,TRBJ2-5,TRBD2,TRBV3-1
TGTGCCAGCAGTTACAGACAGGCCCGGGGGATACGTGGCTACACCTTC,CASSYRQARGIRGYTF,-,TRBJ1-2,-,TRBV6-5
TGTGCCAGCAGCTTAGCCCCGAGCTCCTACAATGAGCAGTTCTTC,CASSLAPSSYNEQFF,many,TRBJ2-1,-,TRBV5-4
TGTGCCAGCAGCTTGTTCGGAAAACTGTTTTTT,CASSLFGKLFF,few,TRBJ1-4,-,TRBV5-5
TGTGCCAGCAGCAAACCGGGACAGGATAATTCACCCCTCCACTTT,CASSKPGQDNSPLHF,few,TRBJ1-6,-,TRBV21-1
TGTGCCAGCAGCTTGGGAGGTTGGGGGCGATTCGCTGGGGCCAACGTCCTGACTTTC,CASSLGGWGRFAGANVLTF,once,TRBJ2-6,-,TRBV5-4
TGTGCCAGCAGAGGGGCATATGAGCAGTTCTTC,CASRGAYEQFF,few,TRBJ2-1,-,TRBV12-3/TRBV12-4
TGTGCCAGCAGCAAAGCACCGACAGGAGACACCGGGGAGCTGTTTTTT,CASSKAPTGDTGELFF,many,TRBJ2-2,-,TRBV21-1
TGCAGCGCCCAGGGGTCGTTCCCCGACTCACCCCTCCACTTT,CSAQGSFPDSPLHF,few,TRBJ1-6,-,TRBV29-1
TGTGCCAGCAGCCAGCTGTTCGCAGGGGAGGGGGGCTACACCTTC,CASSQLFAGEGGYTF,-,TRBJ1-2,-,TRBV3-1
TGTGCCAGCAGCCAAGTCAGGGGGAGGTACAATGAGCAGTTCTTC,CASSQVRGRYNEQFF,-,TRBJ2-1,-,TRBV3-1
TGTGCCAGCAGCCCTCAGGGCACGGGGATCTACGAGCAGTACTTC,CASSPQGTGIYEQYF,many,TRBJ2-7,-,TRBV9
TGTGCCAGCAGCTCTGGACTAGCGGCACCCTACGAGCAGTACTTC,CASSSGLAAPYEQYF,-,TRBJ2-7,TRBD2,TRBV7-2
TGTGCCAGCAGTGCCGGGACAAGAAGCACAGATACGCAGTATTTT,CASSAGTRSTDTQYF,few,TRBJ2-3,-,TRBV6-4
TGTGCCAGCAGCCAAGATCGGCGGGGGGGCACAGATACGCAGTATTTT,CASSQDRRGGTDTQYF,few,TRBJ2-3,TRBD2,TRBV4-2
TGCGCCAGCAGCCTCGGACAAACTGGGGCCAACGTCCTGACTTTC,CASSLGQTGANVLTF,many,TRBJ2-6,-,TRBV5-1
TGTGCCAGCAGTTACTCCGTTCAGGGAGGAGGCAATGAGCAGTTCTTC,CASSYSVQGGGNEQFF,many,TRBJ2-1,-,TRBV6-5
TGTGCCAGCAGCCTAGACAGGGGGTCCGTGAGCACAGATACGCAGTATTTT,CASSLDRGSVSTDTQYF,many,TRBJ2-3,TRBD1,TRBV5-6
TGTGCCAGCAGCCAAGACCGTCAGGGAAGCTCTGGAAACACCATATATTTT,CASSQDRQGSSGNTIYF,many,TRBJ1-3,-,TRBV4-2